Listed below are T cell receptor beta chains from one sample, sequenced in a study of blood T cell repertoires in COVID-19. Assay used: immunoSEQ multiplex PCR; TCRdb lists only in-frame clones, some missing. This table holds 25,000 to 30,000 clones, approximately 83% found once. Sequencing was performed on peripheral blood. The source of these receptors is a human donor in a cohort sampled during active COVID-19. The CDR3 runs from the conserved cysteine through the conserved F or W. The D gene is left open where the match is weak. Size is stated for part of the rows, as once, few or many counts, or as a class when the clone is expanded.

d_call j_call clone_size v_call cdr3_length cdr3_aa
TRBD1 TRBJ2-2 NA TRBV24-1 15 CATRGQGRNAGELFF
NA TRBJ2-3 NA TRBV14 15 CASSQYGVGTDTQYF
NA TRBJ1-6 NA TRBV11-2 13 CASSLNSYATLHF
NA TRBJ2-7 few TRBV7-9 12 CASSSRTYEQYF
NA TRBJ2-5 NA TRBV7-2 15 CASSLAGGAGETQYF
NA TRBJ1-3 NA TRBV7-2 16 CASSLVRGGSGNTIYF
TRBD1 TRBJ1-1 NA TRBV2 15 CASRRQGARTTEAFF
TRBD1 TRBJ2-7 NA TRBV19 13 CASSPGDRYEQYF
TRBD2 TRBJ2-5 NA TRBV14 16 CASSHRLGGGQETQYF
TRBD1 TRBJ1-4 NA TRBV9 15 CASSKRDRGPEKLFF
NA TRBJ2-7 NA TRBV20-1 13 CSASRGGGDEQYF
TRBD1 TRBJ1-2 NA TRBV30 15 CAWSVDRTGNYGYTF
TRBD2 TRBJ2-2 NA TRBV3-1/TRBV3-2 16 CASSQGVTSGAGELFF
TRBD1 TRBJ2-7 NA TRBV13 16 CASLGPRGTGSYEQYF
NA TRBJ1-2 NA TRBV28 16 CASRGGRRDFLFGYTF
NA TRBJ1-5 NA TRBV27 16 CASSLYKGEGNQPQHF
NA TRBJ1-4 NA TRBV7-2 16 CASRSSGVSSVEKLFF
NA TRBJ2-5 NA TRBV7-6 14 CASSLTGRQETQYF
TRBD1 TRBJ1-2 NA TRBV3-1/TRBV3-2 18 CASSQDRGTGWANYGYTF
TRBD1 TRBJ2-7 NA TRBV12-5 15 CASGYLTGGSYEQYF
NA TRBJ1-6 once TRBV19 15 CASSLDSLRNSPLHF
NA TRBJ2-5 NA TRBV5-4 15 CASSFLGGGQETQYF
TRBD2 TRBJ2-5 few TRBV27 14 CASSSRGGQETQYF
NA TRBJ2-1 once TRBV5-1 14 CASSRPDTYNEQFF
NA TRBJ1-2 NA TRBV5-4 14 CASSSPGLTEGYTF
NA TRBJ1-6 NA TRBV27 16 CASSFSSGAPGSPLHF
TRBD1 TRBJ1-1 NA TRBV29-1 14 CSVETGGEDTEAFF
NA TRBJ2-3 NA TRBV9 14 CASSVDLGTDTQYF
NA TRBJ2-6 NA TRBV30 12 CAWTGISNVLTF
NA TRBJ2-7 NA TRBV5-1 12 CASSLESYEQYF
TRBD1 TRBJ1-2 NA TRBV19 17 CASRTRRGQGVTHGYTF
NA TRBJ2-4 NA TRBV27 14 CASSPGLQENIQYF